The 4 T cell receptor beta chains given below trace back to one sample, sequenced in a study of OX40 agonist ivuxolimab in advanced cancers. The receptor library was made with the immunoSEQ multiplex PCR assay. This is the immuneACCESS table as TCRdb keeps it, with only in-frame sequences that have V and J called. A part of the clones is gone; compared with another copy, unresolved V genes explain less than half, and the rest is unexplained. Counted in this sample were approximately 3,500 clones; more than 70% of them appeared once. The leading ten clones occupy about 26% of the sample. The specimen comprised CD4+ or CD8+ T cells sorted from blood, sampled in a trial of the OX40 agonist ivuxolimab. The receptors here all came from an adult with an advanced solid tumor such as melanoma, head and neck, liver or kidney cancer.

The chain joins TRBV5-1 to TRBJ2-7, with 8 positions matching TRBD2. The trim removed 5 bases at V and 5 bases at J, leaving 9 bases unmatched. The CDR3 is made up of 14 amino acids. Germline V gene lookup returns CDR1 SGHRS and CDR2 YFSETQ. For the CDR3, the DNA is TGCGCCAGCAGTTTTTCGGGAGGGTACCACGAGCAGTACTTC. It yields the protein CASSFSGGYHEQYF.

V usage is TRBV6-6 and J usage is TRBJ2-5; possibly TRBD2 for D (5 bases). Germline V gives CDR1 MNHNY, CDR2 SVGAGI (reference sequence). This CDR3 is 15 amino acids long. The V end was cut by 6 bases, the J end by 5 bases, with 19 bases between. The CDR3 nucleotides are TGTGCCAGCAGGACCCCCCGGGGTAGATGGGAGACCCAGTACTTC. Its protein is CASRTPRGRWETQYF.

This chain joins TRBV7-8 and TRBJ2-2; D unresolved. The CDR3 length is 12 residues. Trimming removed 3 bases from V and 3 bases from J, with 2 bases in between. CDR1 and CDR2 from the germline V gene are SGHVS and FQNEAQ. The CDR3 loop is CASSLDTGELFF. The CDR3 nucleotides read TGTGCCAGCAGCTTGGACACCGGGGAGCTGTTTTTT. The variable domain in full, completed from reference TRBV7-8 and TRBJ2-2, reads GAGVSQSPRYKVAKRGQDVALRCDPISGHVSLFWYQQALGQGPEFLTYFQNEAQLDKSGLPSDRFFAERPEGSVSTLKIQRTQQEDSAVYLCASSLDTGELFFGEGSRLTVL.

This chain links TRBV27 with TRBJ2-7; TRBD2 matches 8 bases. The CDR3 spans 15 residues. Trimming cost V 3 bases and J 2 bases; bases outside gene matches: 6. Per the germline V gene, CDR1 is MNHEY and CDR2 is SMNVEV (reference sequence). CDR3 sequence (DNA): TGTGCCAGCAGTTTCGTTCGGGAGGGCCCCTACGAGCAGTACTTC. Its protein product is CASSFVREGPYEQYF.